This record covers a single T cell receptor beta chain. Its target is unknown. PCR primers comprised 60 Vbeta and 13 Jbeta primers. TCRdb keeps only in-frame clones here, not all; method: immunoSEQ multiplex PCR. This sample yields about 98,000 clones, of which around 86% are seen a single time; more than 3% belongs to the top ten. V lost 3 bases to trimming and J lost 3 bases; unmatched junction nucleotides: 23. In germline, CDR1 is SGDLS, CDR2 YYNGEE. This CDR3 has 20 amino acids. This sample was taken from a study of cytomegalovirus exposure and HLA in healthy donors. General study findings and limits: In an earlier analysis, in 540 or so donors, most V segments appeared productive either ~87% or ~30% of the time. Within a later analysis, the majority of CMV-associated TCR beta chains appeared HLA-restricted.

The chain has TRBV9 and TRBJ2-7; 8 positions agree with TRBD2. The sample comprised PBMCs. The sequence came from a female donor in good health and CMV-seropositive. CDR3 residues: CASSAGGGQGRPAHHYEQYF. The CDR3 DNA reads as TGTGCCAGCAGCGCCGGGGGGGGTCAGGGCCGACCGGCCCACCACTACGAGCAGTACTTC.